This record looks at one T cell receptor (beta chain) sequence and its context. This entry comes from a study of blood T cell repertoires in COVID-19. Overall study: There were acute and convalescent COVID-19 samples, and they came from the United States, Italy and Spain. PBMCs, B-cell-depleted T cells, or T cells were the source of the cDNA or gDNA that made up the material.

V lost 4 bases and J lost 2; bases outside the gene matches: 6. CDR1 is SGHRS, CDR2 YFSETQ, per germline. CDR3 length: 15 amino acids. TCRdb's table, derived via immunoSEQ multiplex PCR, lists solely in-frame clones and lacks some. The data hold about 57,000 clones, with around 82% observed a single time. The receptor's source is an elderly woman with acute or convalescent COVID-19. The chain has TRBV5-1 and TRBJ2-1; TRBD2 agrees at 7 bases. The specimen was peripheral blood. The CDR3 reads CASSGLAATYNEQFF. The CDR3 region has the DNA TGCGCCAGCAGCGGCCTAGCGGCAACCTACAATGAGCAGTTCTTC. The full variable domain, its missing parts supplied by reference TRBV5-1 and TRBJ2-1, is KAGVTQTPRYLIKTRGQQVTLSCSPISGHRSVSWYQQTPGQGLQFLFEYFSETQRNKGNFPGRFSGRQFSNSRSEMNVSTLELGDSALYLCASSGLAATYNEQFFGPGTRLTVL.